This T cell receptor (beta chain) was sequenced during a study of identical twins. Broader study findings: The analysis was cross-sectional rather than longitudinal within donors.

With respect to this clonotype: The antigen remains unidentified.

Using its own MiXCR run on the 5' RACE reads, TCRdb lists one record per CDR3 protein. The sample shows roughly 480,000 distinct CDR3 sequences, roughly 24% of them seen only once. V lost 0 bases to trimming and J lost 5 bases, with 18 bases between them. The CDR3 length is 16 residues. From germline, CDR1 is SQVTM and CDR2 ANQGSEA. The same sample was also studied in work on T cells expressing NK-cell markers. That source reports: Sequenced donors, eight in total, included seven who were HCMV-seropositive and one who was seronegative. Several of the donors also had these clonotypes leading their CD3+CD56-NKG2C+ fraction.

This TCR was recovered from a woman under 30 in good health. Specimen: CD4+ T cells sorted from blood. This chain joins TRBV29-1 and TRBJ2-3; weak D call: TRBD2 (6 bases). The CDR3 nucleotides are TGCAGCGTTGAAGATCGAGGCGGAGGGATGGAAGATACGCAGTATTTT. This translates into CSVEDRGGGMEDTQYF.